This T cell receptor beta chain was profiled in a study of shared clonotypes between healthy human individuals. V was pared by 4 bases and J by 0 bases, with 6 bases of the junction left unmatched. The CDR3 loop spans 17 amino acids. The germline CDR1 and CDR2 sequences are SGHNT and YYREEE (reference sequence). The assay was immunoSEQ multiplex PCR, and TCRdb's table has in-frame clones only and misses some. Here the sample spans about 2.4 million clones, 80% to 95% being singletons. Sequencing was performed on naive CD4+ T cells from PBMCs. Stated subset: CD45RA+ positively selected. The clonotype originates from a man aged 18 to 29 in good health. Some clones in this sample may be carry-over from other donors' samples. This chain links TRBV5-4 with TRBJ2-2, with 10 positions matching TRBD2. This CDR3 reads CASSPLGLAANTGELFF. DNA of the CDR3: TGTGCCAGCAGCCCGCTCGGACTAGCGGCGAACACCGGGGAGCTGTTTTTT.